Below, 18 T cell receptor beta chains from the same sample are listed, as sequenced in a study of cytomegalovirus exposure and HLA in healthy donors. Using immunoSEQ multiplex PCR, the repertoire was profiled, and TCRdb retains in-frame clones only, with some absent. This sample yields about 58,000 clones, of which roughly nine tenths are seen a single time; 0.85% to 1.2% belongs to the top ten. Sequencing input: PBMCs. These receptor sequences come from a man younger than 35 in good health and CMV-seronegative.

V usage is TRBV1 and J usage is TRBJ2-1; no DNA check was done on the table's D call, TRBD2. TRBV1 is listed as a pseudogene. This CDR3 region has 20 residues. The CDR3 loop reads CTSSQPNGRLAVCSYNEQFF. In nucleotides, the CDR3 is TGCACCAGCAGCCAACCCAATGGGAGGCTAGCGGTCTGCTCCTACAATGAGCAGTTCTTC.

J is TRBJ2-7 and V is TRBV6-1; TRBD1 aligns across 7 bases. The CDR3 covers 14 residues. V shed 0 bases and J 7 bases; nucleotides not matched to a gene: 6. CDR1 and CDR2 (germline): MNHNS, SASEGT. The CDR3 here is CASSEADRSSEQYF. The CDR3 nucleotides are TGTGCCAGCAGTGAAGCGGACAGGTCCTCGGAGCAGTACTTC.

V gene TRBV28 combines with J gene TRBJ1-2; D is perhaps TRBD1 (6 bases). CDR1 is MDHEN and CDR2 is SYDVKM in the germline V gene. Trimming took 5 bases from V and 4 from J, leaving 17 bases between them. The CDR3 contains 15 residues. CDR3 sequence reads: CASSPSTGILYGYTF. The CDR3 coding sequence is TGTGCCAGCAGTCCAAGCACAGGGATCCTCTATGGCTACACCTTC.

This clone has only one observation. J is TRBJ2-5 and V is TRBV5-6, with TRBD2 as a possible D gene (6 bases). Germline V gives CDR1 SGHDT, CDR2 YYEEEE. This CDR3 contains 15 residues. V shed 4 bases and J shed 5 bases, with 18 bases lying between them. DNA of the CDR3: TGTGCCAGCAGCGTACTACTAGCTTTCGCGGAGACCCAGTACTTC. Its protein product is CASSVLLAFAETQYF.

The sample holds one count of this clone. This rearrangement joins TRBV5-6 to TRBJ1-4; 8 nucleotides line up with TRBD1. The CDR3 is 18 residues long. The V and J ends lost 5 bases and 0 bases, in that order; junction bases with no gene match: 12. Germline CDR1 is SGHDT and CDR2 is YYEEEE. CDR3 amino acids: CASRYRGHRGSTNEKLFF. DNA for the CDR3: TGTGCCAGCAGGTACAGGGGACACAGGGGGTCAACTAATGAAAAACTGTTTTTT.

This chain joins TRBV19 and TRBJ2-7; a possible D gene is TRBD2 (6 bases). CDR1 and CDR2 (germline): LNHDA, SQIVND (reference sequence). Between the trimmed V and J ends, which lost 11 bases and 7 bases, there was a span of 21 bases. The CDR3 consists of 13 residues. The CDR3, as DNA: TGTGCCCCCGCCGGCCGTTCCAGCGGGGAGCAGTACTTC. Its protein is CAPAGRSSGEQYF. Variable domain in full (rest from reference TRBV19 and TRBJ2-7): DGGITQSPKYLFRKEGQNVTLSCEQNLNHDAMYWYRQDPGQGLRLIYYSQIVNDFQKGDIAEGYSVSREKKESFPLTVTSAQKNPTAFYLCAPAGRSSGEQYFGPGTRLTVT.

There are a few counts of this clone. The CDR3, as DNA: TGTGCCATCAGTGAGTCGGGGGCGCGGGAGCAGTACTTC. This translates into CAISESGAREQYF. The rearrangement uses TRBV10-3 and TRBJ2-7; possibly TRBD1 for D (6 bases). The germline V gene has CDR1 ENHRY and CDR2 SYGVKD. The V end was cut by 0 bases, the J end by 7 bases, with 10 bases between. This CDR3 has 13 amino acids.

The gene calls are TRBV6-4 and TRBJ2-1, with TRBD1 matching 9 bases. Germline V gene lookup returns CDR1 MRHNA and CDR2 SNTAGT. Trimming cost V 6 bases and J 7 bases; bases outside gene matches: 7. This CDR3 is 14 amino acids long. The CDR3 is CASSWTGEQNEQFF. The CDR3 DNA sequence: TGTGCCAGCAGCTGGACAGGGGAACAGAATGAGCAGTTCTTC.

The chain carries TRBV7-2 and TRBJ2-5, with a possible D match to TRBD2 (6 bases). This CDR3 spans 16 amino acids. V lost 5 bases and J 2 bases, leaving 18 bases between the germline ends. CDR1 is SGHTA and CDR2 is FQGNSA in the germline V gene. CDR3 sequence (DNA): TGTGCCAGCAGCGCCCGGACTACCCCACCTCAAGAGACCCAGTACTTC. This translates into CASSARTTPPQETQYF.

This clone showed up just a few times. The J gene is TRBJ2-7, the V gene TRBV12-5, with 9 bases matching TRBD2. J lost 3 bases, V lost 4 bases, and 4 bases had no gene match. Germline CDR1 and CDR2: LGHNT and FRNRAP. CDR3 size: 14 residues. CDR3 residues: CASGSVAGDYEQYF. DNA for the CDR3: TGTGCTAGTGGTTCGGTAGCGGGAGACTACGAGCAGTACTTC.

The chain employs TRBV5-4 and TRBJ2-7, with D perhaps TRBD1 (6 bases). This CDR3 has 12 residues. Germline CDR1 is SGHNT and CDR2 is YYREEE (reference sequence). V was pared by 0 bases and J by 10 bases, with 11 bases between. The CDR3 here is CASSLGGLNQYF. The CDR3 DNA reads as TGTGCCAGCAGCTTGGGGGGGCTCAACCAGTACTTC. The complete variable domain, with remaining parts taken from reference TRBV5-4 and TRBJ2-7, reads ETGVTQSPTHLIKTRGQQVTLRCSSQSGHNTVSWYQQALGQGPQFIFQYYREEENGRGNFPPRFSGLQFPNYSSELNVNALELDDSALYLCASSLGGLNQYFGPGTRLTVT.

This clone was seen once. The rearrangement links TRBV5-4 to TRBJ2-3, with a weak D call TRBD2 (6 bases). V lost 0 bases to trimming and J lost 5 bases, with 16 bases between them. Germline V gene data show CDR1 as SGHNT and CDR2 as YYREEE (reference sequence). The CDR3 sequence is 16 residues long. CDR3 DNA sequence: TGTGCCAGCAGCTTGGCCGCGGGGATGGGATTAGATACGCAGTATTTT. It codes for CASSLAAGMGLDTQYF.

The CDR3 bases are TGTGCCAGCAGCCCCACTAGCGGGAGAGGCAATGAGCAGTTCTTC. The encoded protein is CASSPTSGRGNEQFF. The gene calls are TRBV7-2 and TRBJ2-1; 11 bases are a match to TRBD2. The germline V gene encodes CDR1 SGHTA and CDR2 FQGNSA. V lost 5 bases, J lost 6 bases, and 6 bases stayed unmatched. The CDR3 runs 15 residues.

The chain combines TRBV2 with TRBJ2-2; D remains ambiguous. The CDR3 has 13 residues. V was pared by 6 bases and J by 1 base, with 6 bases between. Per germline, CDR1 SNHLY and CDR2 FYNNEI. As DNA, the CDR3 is TGTGCCAGCAGCGCAGGGAACACCGGGGAGCTGTTTTTT. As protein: CASSAGNTGELFF. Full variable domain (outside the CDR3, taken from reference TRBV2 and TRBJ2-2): EPEVTQTPSHQVTQMGQEVILRCVPISNHLYFYWYRQILGQKVEFLVSFYNNEISEKSEIFDDQFSVERPDGSNFTLKIRSTKLEDSAMYFCASSAGNTGELFFGEGSRLTVL.

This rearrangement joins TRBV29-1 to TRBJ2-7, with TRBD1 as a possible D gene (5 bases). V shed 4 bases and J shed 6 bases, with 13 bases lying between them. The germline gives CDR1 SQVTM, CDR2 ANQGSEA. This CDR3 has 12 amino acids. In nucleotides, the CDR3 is TGCAGCGTTGGGACGGCTAGGGGCGAGCAGTACTTC. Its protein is CSVGTARGEQYF.

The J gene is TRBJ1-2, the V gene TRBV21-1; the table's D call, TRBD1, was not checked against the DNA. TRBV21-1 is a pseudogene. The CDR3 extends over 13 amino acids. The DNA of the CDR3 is TGTGCCAGCAGCAAAGGGTGGGGGCTTGGCTACACCTTC. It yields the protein CASSKGWGLGYTF.

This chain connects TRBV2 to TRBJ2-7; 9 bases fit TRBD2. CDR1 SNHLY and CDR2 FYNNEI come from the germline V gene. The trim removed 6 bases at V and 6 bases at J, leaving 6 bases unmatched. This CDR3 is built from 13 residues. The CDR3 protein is CASRGELAGEQYF. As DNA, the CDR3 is TGTGCCAGCAGAGGAGAACTAGCGGGCGAGCAGTACTTC.

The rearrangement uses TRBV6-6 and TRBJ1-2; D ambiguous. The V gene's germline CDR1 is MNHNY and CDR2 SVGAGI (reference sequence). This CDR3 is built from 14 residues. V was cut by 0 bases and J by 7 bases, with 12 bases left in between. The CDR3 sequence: CASSYSEQGGGYTF. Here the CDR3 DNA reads TGTGCCAGCAGTTACTCGGAACAAGGAGGTGGCTACACCTTC.